The 21 T cell receptor beta chains presented below share a single source sample, sequenced in a study of blood T cell repertoires in COVID-19. Assay used: immunoSEQ multiplex PCR; TCRdb lists only in-frame clones, some missing. The data show roughly 250,000 clones, just under 90% seen once. The specimen was peripheral blood. The source of these receptors is a woman between 40 and 55 years old with acute or convalescent COVID-19.

The rearrangement links TRBV30 to TRBJ2-6; the D gene is possibly TRBD1 (6 bases). Deletions cut 0 bases from V and 1 base from J, with 10 bases between. This CDR3 has 16 residues. Per the germline V gene, CDR1 is GTSNPN and CDR2 is SVGIG (reference sequence). As DNA, the CDR3 is TGTGCCTGGAGTGTTTGGGGGCGTTCTGGGGCCAACGTCCTGACTTTC. It yields the protein CAWSVWGRSGANVLTF.

The CDR3 sequence: CATSAVGQGGQETQYF. CDR3 nucleotide sequence: TGTGCCACCAGTGCCGTCGGACAGGGAGGGCAAGAGACCCAGTACTTC. The genes are TRBV24-1 and TRBJ2-5, with a possible D match to TRBD1 (8 bases). V shed 5 bases and J shed 2 bases, with 17 bases lying between them. The CDR3 sequence is 16 residues long. Germline loops: CDR1 KGHDR, CDR2 SFDVKD.

The chain recombines TRBV2 with TRBJ1-2, with D possibly TRBD1 on 6 matching bases. Germline assignment: CDR1 SNHLY and CDR2 FYNNEI. V shed 10 bases and J shed 4 bases, with 13 bases lying between them. The CDR3 runs to 12 residues. CDR3 sequence (DNA): TGTGCCACTACCGGACAGAGCTATGGCTACACCTTC. Residues: CATTGQSYGYTF.

The J gene is TRBJ1-1, the V gene TRBV30; tentative D call: TRBD1 (5 bases). The CDR3 runs 13 residues. Germline CDR1 GTSNPN, CDR2 SVGIG (reference sequence). Deletions cut 1 base from V and 10 bases from J, with 16 bases between. The CDR3 DNA follows: TGTGCCTGGAGTGGACAGAGACCGACGCGAGCTTTCTTT. Its protein product is CAWSGQRPTRAFF.

A few counts support this clone. The gene calls are TRBV10-1 and TRBJ1-4, with 8 bases lining up with TRBD1. V lost 2 bases, J lost 8 bases, and 4 bases stayed unmatched. Germline-derived CDR1 and CDR2 are WNHNN and SYGVQD (reference sequence). The CDR3 is 14 residues long. The DNA for the CDR3 is TGCGCCAGCAGTGAGGGACAGGGTTCCGAAAAACTGTTTTTT. This sequence encodes CASSEGQGSEKLFF.

V is TRBV19 and J is TRBJ2-3; 9 bases match TRBD2. This CDR3 is built from 12 residues. CDR1 is LNHDA, CDR2 SQIVND, per germline (reference sequence). The ends lost 11 bases at V and 5 bases at J; junction bases unmatched: 5. In DNA, the CDR3 is TGTGCCGCGGGGGGGCTTCAAGATACGCAGTATTTT. As protein: CAAGGLQDTQYF.

The chain joins TRBV30 to TRBJ1-2, with TRBD1 matching over 10 bases. V shed 0 bases and J 2 bases; nucleotides not matched to a gene: 6. The CDR3 consists of 16 residues. Germline V gives CDR1 GTSNPN, CDR2 SVGIG (reference sequence). The CDR3 DNA sequence: TGTGCCTGGAGTGTATGGTCGACAGGGGGCAACTATGGCTACACCTTC. Protein product: CAWSVWSTGGNYGYTF.

V usage is TRBV6-6 and J usage is TRBJ1-4, with TRBD1 as a possible D gene (5 bases). This CDR3 spans 13 amino acids. V was clipped by 2 bases and J by 7 bases, with 8 bases between them. Per the germline V gene, CDR1 is MNHNY and CDR2 is SVGAGI (reference sequence). The CDR3 coding sequence is TGTGCCAGCAGTTACATCCAGGGTGAAAAACTGTTTTTT. It codes for CASSYIQGEKLFF.

The rearrangement joins TRBV6-1 to TRBJ1-3, with D possibly TRBD1 on 5 matching bases. Germline-derived CDR1 and CDR2 are MNHNS and SASEGT. The ends were cut back, 3 bases at V and 0 bases at J, with 9 bases in the middle. The CDR3 is made up of 15 amino acids. CDR3 residues: CASSETDSSGNTIYF. CDR3 DNA sequence: TGTGCCAGCAGTGAGACCGACAGCTCTGGAAACACCATATATTTT.

The rearrangement uses TRBV7-8 and TRBJ1-2, with TRBD1 matching 7 bases. The germline CDR1 and CDR2 sequences are SGHVS and FQNEAQ. V lost 1 base and J lost 5; bases outside the gene matches: 4. The CDR3 runs 14 residues. The CDR3 DNA reads TGTGCCAGCAGCTTAGGGGACAGCCTTTATGGCTACACCTTC. It yields the protein CASSLGDSLYGYTF.

This clone has only a few counts. The V and J genes are TRBV21-1 and TRBJ2-7; TRBD2, the table's D call, was not compared with the DNA. TRBV21-1 is a documented pseudogene. This CDR3 contains 18 residues. The CDR3 DNA follows: TGTGCCAGCAGCAAAGCGGGACTAGCGGGGGGAAGTGTTTACGAGCAGTACGTC. Its protein product is CASSKAGLAGGSVYEQYV.

The chain links TRBV4-1 to TRBJ1-2, with unresolved D. The CDR3 has 15 amino acids. V lost 4 bases to trimming and J lost 4 bases, with 16 bases between them. Germline-derived CDR1 and CDR2 are MGHRA and YSYEKL. This CDR3 is CASSPAEGAIYGYTF. As DNA, the CDR3 is TGCGCCAGCAGCCCTGCAGAGGGCGCAATCTATGGCTACACCTTC.

This clone was seen only a few times. V usage is TRBV7-2 and J usage is TRBJ1-1; D unclear. CDR1 and CDR2 from the germline V gene are SGHTA and FQGNSA. Between the trimmed V and J ends, which lost 1 base and 0 bases, there was a span of 6 bases. The CDR3 consists of 14 residues. DNA for the CDR3: TGTGCCAGCAGCTTAGGAGGGTTGAACACTGAAGCTTTCTTT. Translated: CASSLGGLNTEAFF.

The rearrangement uses TRBV2 and TRBJ2-3; unclear D gene. Germline assignment: CDR1 SNHLY and CDR2 FYNNEI. V shed 2 bases and J shed 2 bases, with 8 bases lying between them. The CDR3 runs 14 residues. The CDR3 is CASSETVSTDTQYF. DNA of the CDR3: TGTGCCAGCAGTGAAACGGTTTCCACAGATACGCAGTATTTT.

The genes are TRBV5-8 and TRBJ1-5; tentatively, D is TRBD1 (5 bases). The CDR3 consists of 15 residues. CDR1 SGHTS and CDR2 YDEGEE come from the germline V gene. The germline V and J ends were trimmed by 1 base and 3 bases, with 11 bases remaining between them. CDR3 DNA sequence: TGTGCCAGCAGCTTGCGGGCAGGGTACAATCAGCCCCAGCATTTT. It specifies CASSLRAGYNQPQHF.

This chain connects TRBV28 to TRBJ1-2; D not certain. V was pared by 5 bases and J by 4 bases, with 23 bases between. CDR1 is MDHEN and CDR2 is SYDVKM in the germline V gene. The length of the CDR3 is 17 residues. The CDR3, as DNA: TGTGCCAGCAGTCCCCCTACCTCGGAACAGTATGTCTATGGCTACACCTTC. This codes for CASSPPTSEQYVYGYTF.

The chain links TRBV4-2 to TRBJ2-5, with 12 positions matching TRBD2. Germline V gene data show CDR1 as LGHNA and CDR2 as YNFKEQ. CDR3 length: 16 residues. The V segment lost 0 bases and the J segment 3 bases; nucleotides outside the gene matches: 2. The CDR3, as DNA: TGTGCCAGCAGCCAAGACTCTAGCGGGGGGGAAGAGACCCAGTACTTC. The encoded protein is CASSQDSSGGEETQYF.

The CDR3 coding sequence is TGTGCCAGTAGTAGAACTAGCGGGGGGCATGCAGATACGCAGTATTTT. Translating it yields CASSRTSGGHADTQYF. The J gene is TRBJ2-3, the V gene TRBV19, with 12 bases identical to TRBD2. The CDR3 has 16 amino acids. The V and J ends lost 4 bases and 4 bases, in that order; junction bases with no gene match: 6. Germline loops: CDR1 LNHDA, CDR2 SQIVND (reference sequence).

The chain employs TRBV4-1 and TRBJ1-1; TRBD1 is a possible D gene (6 bases). CDR1 and CDR2 (germline): MGHRA, YSYEKL. The germline V and J ends were trimmed by 4 bases and 1 base, with 13 bases remaining between them. This CDR3 has 15 residues. The CDR3 region is CASSRPLQGNTEAFF. DNA of the CDR3: TGCGCCAGCAGCCGCCCCCTACAGGGGAACACTGAAGCTTTCTTT.

J is TRBJ2-6 and V is TRBV2, with 7 bases aligning to TRBD1. Germline lookup yields CDR1 SNHLY and CDR2 FYNNEI. Trimming at V came to 5 bases and at J to 0 bases, leaving 4 bases not matched to a gene. CDR3 length equals 16 residues. The CDR3 loop reads CASSQGQHSGANVLTF. The DNA of the CDR3 is TGTGCCAGCAGTCAGGGACAGCACTCTGGGGCCAACGTCCTGACTTTC.

The gene calls are TRBV20-1 and TRBJ1-1, with TRBD1 identical over 9 bases. The CDR3 is 15 amino acids. Germline V CDR1 and CDR2: DFQATT, SNEGSKA (reference sequence). The junction had 6 bases not matched to a gene; V was cut back by 3 bases and J by 1 base. The CDR3 nucleotides read TGCAGTGCTAGTGGATCGACAGGGGGGAACACTGAAGCTTTCTTT. As protein: CSASGSTGGNTEAFF.